This T cell receptor (beta chain) was sequenced for a study of regulatory T cells in long-lasting Graves disease. In the study overall: To qualify as persistent, Graves' disease required over 5 years of antithyroid drugs with positive TSH receptor antibodies.

With iRepertoire HTBI primers and Arm-PCR of CDR3 regions, TCR beta libraries were built. TCRdb reanalysed the multiplex PCR reads using MiXCR and keeps one entry per CDR3 protein. The data show approximately 400,000 distinct CDR3 sequences, around 21% seen once. This clonotype was picked up a small number of times. Sample time point: persistent/refractory GD, antithyroid drugs over 5 years with positive TRAb. Following extraction of RNA from PBMCs, that RNA was used to make the TCR library. This CDR3 is built from 17 residues. The V gene end was trimmed by 4 bases and the J gene end by 5 bases; junction bases not matched to a gene: 13. Per germline, CDR1 SGDLS and CDR2 YYNGEE.

The J gene is TRBJ1-2, the V gene TRBV9; TRBD1 agrees at 11 bases. The clonotype was recovered from a female donor with Graves disease. This specimen was peripheral blood mononuclear cells (PBMCs), taken when the disease was refractory, from a patient treated with antithyroid drugs. In DNA form, the CDR3 reads TGTGCCAGCAGCCGAGAAAAAGGACAGGGGGCGGATTATGGCTACACCTTC. Amino acids: CASSREKGQGADYGYTF.